This is a list of T cell receptor beta chains from one sample in a study of shared clonotypes between healthy human individuals. Only in-frame clones appear in the TCRdb table, and some are missing; sequencing was by immunoSEQ multiplex PCR. The sample has around 2,000,000 clones, approximately 95% seen once; the top ten hold under 1.5%. The specimen was naive CD8+ T cells sorted from blood. Receptors originate from a man younger than 30 in good health. The CDR3 runs from the conserved cysteine through the conserved F or W. A D gene is named only where the DNA matches it firmly. Size tells how often a clone was seen (once, few, many) or the class of an expanded clone, and some rows leave it out.

D gene: .; J gene: TRBJ2-3; V gene: TRBV2; clone size: .; CDR3 protein: CASSEALADTQYF; CDR3 DNA: TGTGCCAGCAGTGAAGCACTGGCAGATACGCAGTATTTT
D gene: .; J gene: TRBJ1-2; V gene: TRBV10-2; clone size: .; CDR3 protein: CASSERNGGNYGYTF; CDR3 DNA: TGCGCCAGCAGTGAGAGGAACGGGGGGAACTATGGCTACACCTTC
D gene: .; J gene: TRBJ1-6; V gene: TRBV7-9; clone size: once; CDR3 protein: CASSLGASSHNSPLHF; CDR3 DNA: TGTGCCAGCAGCTTGGGGGCCTCATCCCATAATTCACCCCTCCACTTT
D gene: TRBD1; J gene: TRBJ1-5; V gene: TRBV5-1; clone size: .; CDR3 protein: CASSPGGGAQPQHF; CDR3 DNA: TGCGCCAGCAGCCCAGGGGGGGGTGCTCAGCCCCAGCATTTT
D gene: .; J gene: TRBJ2-2; V gene: TRBV27; clone size: .; CDR3 protein: CASSLLPGAGELFF; CDR3 DNA: TGTGCCAGCAGTTTGCTACCGGGGGCCGGGGAGCTGTTTTTT
D gene: .; J gene: TRBJ2-2; V gene: TRBV7-8; clone size: .; CDR3 protein: CASRLNTGELFF; CDR3 DNA: TGTGCCAGCAGGCTTAACACCGGGGAGCTGTTTTTT
D gene: .; J gene: TRBJ2-1; V gene: TRBV5-1; clone size: .; CDR3 protein: CASSWDPGGPIYNEQFF; CDR3 DNA: TGCGCCAGCAGCTGGGACCCAGGGGGGCCTATCTACAATGAGCAGTTCTTC
D gene: .; J gene: TRBJ2-1; V gene: TRBV2; clone size: .; CDR3 protein: CAGPRRVADNEQFF; CDR3 DNA: TGTGCCGGCCCCCGGAGGGTGGCCGACAATGAGCAGTTCTTC
D gene: .; J gene: TRBJ2-7; V gene: TRBV11-2; clone size: .; CDR3 protein: CASSQGGGPFYEQYF; CDR3 DNA: TGTGCCAGCAGCCAAGGGGGAGGGCCTTTTTACGAGCAGTACTTC
D gene: TRBD2; J gene: TRBJ2-7; V gene: TRBV5-4; clone size: .; CDR3 protein: CASSEAGVKQYF; CDR3 DNA: TGTGCCAGCAGTGAGGCGGGAGTGAAGCAGTACTTC
D gene: .; J gene: TRBJ1-2; V gene: TRBV30; clone size: .; CDR3 protein: CAWSTGSYGYTF; CDR3 DNA: TGTGCCTGGAGTACAGGGTCCTATGGCTACACCTTC
D gene: TRBD1; J gene: TRBJ1-5; V gene: TRBV10-1; clone size: .; CDR3 protein: CASSITGGVNQPQHF; CDR3 DNA: TGCGCCAGCAGTATTACAGGGGGCGTCAATCAGCCCCAGCATTTT
D gene: .; J gene: TRBJ2-1; V gene: TRBV28; clone size: .; CDR3 protein: CASSLGSGADNEQFF; CDR3 DNA: TGTGCCAGCAGCTTGGGGTCGGGGGCCGACAATGAGCAGTTCTTC
D gene: .; J gene: TRBJ2-3; V gene: TRBV7-9; clone size: .; CDR3 protein: CASSKRQGSDTQYF; CDR3 DNA: TGTGCCAGCAGCAAAAGGCAGGGTTCAGATACGCAGTATTTT
D gene: TRBD1; J gene: TRBJ1-6; V gene: TRBV5-4; clone size: .; CDR3 protein: CASSPGTGFSPLHF; CDR3 DNA: TGTGCCAGCAGCCCTGGGACAGGATTTTCACCCCTCCACTTT
D gene: TRBD2; J gene: TRBJ2-2; V gene: TRBV7-2; clone size: .; CDR3 protein: CASSSGLAGVGGELFF; CDR3 DNA: TGTGCCAGCAGCTCAGGACTAGCGGGCGTTGGGGGGGAGCTGTTTTTT
D gene: .; J gene: TRBJ1-2; V gene: TRBV6-6; clone size: .; CDR3 protein: CASSSDRLDYGYTF; CDR3 DNA: TGTGCCAGCAGTTCTGACAGATTGGACTATGGCTACACCTTC
D gene: .; J gene: TRBJ2-7; V gene: TRBV10-2; clone size: .; CDR3 protein: CASSALVGYEQYF; CDR3 DNA: TGCGCCAGCAGTGCACTAGTCGGATACGAGCAGTACTTC
D gene: .; J gene: TRBJ2-7; V gene: TRBV28; clone size: .; CDR3 protein: CASSQDGPYEQYF; CDR3 DNA: TGTGCCAGCAGTCAGGACGGCCCCTACGAGCAGTACTTC
D gene: TRBD1; J gene: TRBJ2-7; V gene: TRBV5-7; clone size: .; CDR3 protein: CASSNRDSYEQYF; CDR3 DNA: TGTGCCAGCAGTAACCGGGACAGTTACGAGCAGTACTTC